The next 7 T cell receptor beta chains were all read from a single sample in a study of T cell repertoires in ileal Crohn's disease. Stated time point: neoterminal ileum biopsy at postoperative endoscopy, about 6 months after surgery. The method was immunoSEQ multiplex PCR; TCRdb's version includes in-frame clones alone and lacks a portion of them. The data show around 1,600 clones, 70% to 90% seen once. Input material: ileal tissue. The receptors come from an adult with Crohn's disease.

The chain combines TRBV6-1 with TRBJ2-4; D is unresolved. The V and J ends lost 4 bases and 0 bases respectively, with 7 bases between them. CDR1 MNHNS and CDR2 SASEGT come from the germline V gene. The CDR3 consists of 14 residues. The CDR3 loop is CASSGRIAKNIQYF. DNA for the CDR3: TGTGCCAGCAGTGGTCGGATAGCCAAAAACATTCAGTACTTC.

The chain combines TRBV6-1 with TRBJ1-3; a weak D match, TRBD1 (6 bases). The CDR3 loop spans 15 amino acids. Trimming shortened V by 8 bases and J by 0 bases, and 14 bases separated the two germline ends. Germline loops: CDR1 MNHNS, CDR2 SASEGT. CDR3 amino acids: CASRWTDSSGNTIYF. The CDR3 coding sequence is TGTGCCAGCCGTTGGACGGACAGCTCTGGAAACACCATATATTTT.

The CDR3 coding sequence is TGTGCCAGCAGCCCGGACTCCTACGAGCAGTACGTC. Translating it yields CASSPDSYEQYV. The chain links TRBV28 to TRBJ2-7; D not resolved. Germline CDR1 and CDR2: MDHEN and SYDVKM. V was trimmed by 6 bases and J by 0 bases, leaving 6 bases between them. The CDR3 length is 12 residues.

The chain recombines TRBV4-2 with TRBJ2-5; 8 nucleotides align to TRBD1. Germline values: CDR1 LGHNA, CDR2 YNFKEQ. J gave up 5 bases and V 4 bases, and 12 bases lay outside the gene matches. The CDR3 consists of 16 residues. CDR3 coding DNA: TGTGCCAGCAGCCGAGGACAGGGAGGATTCGGGGAGACCCAGTACTTC. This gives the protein CASSRGQGGFGETQYF.

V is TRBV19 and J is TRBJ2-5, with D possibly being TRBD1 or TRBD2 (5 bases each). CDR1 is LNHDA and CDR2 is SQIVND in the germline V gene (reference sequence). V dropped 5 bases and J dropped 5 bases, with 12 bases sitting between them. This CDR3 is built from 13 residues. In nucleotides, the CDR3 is TGTGCCAGTAGTGGGTCCGGGGCCGAGACCCAGTACTTC. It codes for CASSGSGAETQYF.

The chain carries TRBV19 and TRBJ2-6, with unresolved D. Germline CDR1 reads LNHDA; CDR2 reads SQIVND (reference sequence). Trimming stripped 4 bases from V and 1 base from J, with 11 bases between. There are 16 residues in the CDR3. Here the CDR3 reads CASSKPATSGANVLTF. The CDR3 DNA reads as TGTGCCAGTAGTAAGCCCGCAACGTCTGGGGCCAACGTCCTGACTTTC. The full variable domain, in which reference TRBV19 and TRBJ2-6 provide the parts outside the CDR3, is DGGITQSPKYLFRKEGQNVTLSCEQNLNHDAMYWYRQDPGQGLRLIYYSQIVNDFQKGDIAEGYSVSREKKESFPLTVTSAQKNPTAFYLCASSKPATSGANVLTFGAGSRLTVL.

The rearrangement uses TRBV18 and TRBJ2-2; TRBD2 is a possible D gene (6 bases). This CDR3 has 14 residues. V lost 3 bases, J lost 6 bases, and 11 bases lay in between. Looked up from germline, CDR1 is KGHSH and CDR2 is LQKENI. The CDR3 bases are TGTGCCAGCTCACCTTCTAGCGACGCCGGGGAGCTGTTTTTT. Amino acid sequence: CASSPSSDAGELFF.